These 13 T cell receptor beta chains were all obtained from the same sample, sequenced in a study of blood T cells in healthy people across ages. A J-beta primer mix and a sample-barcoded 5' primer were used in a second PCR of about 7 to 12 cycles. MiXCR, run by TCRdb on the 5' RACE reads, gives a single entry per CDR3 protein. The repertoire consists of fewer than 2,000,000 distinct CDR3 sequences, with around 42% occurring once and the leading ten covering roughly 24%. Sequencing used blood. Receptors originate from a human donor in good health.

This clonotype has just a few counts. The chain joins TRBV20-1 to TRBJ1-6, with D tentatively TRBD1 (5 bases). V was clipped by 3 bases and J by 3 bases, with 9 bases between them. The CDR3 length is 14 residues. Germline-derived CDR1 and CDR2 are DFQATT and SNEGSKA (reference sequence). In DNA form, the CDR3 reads TGCAGTGCTAGGTCAAGGGGCTATAATTCACCCCTCCACTTT. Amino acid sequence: CSARSRGYNSPLHF.

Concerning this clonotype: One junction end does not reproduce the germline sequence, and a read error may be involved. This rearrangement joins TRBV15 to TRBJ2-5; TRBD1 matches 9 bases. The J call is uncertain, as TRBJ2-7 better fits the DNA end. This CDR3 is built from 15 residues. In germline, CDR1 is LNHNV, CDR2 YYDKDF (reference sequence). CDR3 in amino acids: CATNRDLGQGTEQYF. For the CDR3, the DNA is TGTGCCACCAACAGAGATTTAGGACAGGGGACCGAGCAGTACTTC.

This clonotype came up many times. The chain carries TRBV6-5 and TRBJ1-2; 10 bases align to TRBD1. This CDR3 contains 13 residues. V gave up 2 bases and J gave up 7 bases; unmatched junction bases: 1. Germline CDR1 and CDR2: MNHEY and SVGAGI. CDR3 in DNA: TGTGCCAGCAGTTACGGGACAGGGGTTGGCTACACCTTC. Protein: CASSYGTGVGYTF.

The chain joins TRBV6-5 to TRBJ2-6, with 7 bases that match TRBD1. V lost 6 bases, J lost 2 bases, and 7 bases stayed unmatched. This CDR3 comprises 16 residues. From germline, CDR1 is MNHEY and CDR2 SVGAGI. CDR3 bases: TGTGCCAGCAGCATAGACAGGGTAGCTGGGGCCAACGTCCTGACTTTC. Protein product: CASSIDRVAGANVLTF.

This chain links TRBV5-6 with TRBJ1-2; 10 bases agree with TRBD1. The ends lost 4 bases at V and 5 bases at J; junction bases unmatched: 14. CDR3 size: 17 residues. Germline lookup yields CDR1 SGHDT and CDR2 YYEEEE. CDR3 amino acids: CASSEDRGTHPIYGYTF. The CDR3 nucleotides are TGTGCCAGCAGCGAGGACAGGGGGACCCACCCAATATATGGCTACACCTTC.

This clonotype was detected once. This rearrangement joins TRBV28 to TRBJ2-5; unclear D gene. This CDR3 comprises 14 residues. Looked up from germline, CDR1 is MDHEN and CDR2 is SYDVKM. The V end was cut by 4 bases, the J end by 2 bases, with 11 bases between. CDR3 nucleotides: TGTGCCAGCAGTTCTTGGATAAAACAAGAGACCCAGTACTTC. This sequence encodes CASSSWIKQETQYF.

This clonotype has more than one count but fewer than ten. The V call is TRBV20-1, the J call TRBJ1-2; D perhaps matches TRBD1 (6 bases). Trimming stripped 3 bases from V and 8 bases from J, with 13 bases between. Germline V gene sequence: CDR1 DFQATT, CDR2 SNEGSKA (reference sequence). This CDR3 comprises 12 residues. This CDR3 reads CSARFAGEGYTF. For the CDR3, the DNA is TGCAGTGCTAGGTTCGCAGGGGAAGGCTACACCTTC.

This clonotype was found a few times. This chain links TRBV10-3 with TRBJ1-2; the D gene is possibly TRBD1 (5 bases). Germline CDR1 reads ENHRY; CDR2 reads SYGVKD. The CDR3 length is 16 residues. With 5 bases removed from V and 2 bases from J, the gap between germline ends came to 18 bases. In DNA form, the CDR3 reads TGTGCCATCAGTACCCAACTTCAGGGCGGCAACTATGGCTACACCTTC. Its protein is CAISTQLQGGNYGYTF.

The CDR3 reads CASSSQEGKGYTF. In nucleotides, the CDR3 is TGTGCCAGCAGCTCCCAGGAAGGGAAGGGCTACACCTTC. The chain is built from TRBV11-1 and TRBJ1-2; D is unresolved. Germline lookup yields CDR1 SGHAT and CDR2 FQDESV (reference sequence). This CDR3 has 13 amino acids. V was clipped by 4 bases and J by 8 bases, with 14 bases between them.

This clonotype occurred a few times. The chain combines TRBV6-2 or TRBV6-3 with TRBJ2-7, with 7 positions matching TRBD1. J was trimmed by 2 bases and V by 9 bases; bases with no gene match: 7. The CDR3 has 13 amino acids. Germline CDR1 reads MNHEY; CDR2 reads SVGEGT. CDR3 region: CASSGTEAYEQYF. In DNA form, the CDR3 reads TGTGCCAGTTCCGGGACAGAGGCCTACGAGCAGTACTTC.

CDR3 sequence: CSARGGTRYEQYF. As DNA, the CDR3 is TGCAGTGCTAGGGGCGGTACCCGCTACGAGCAGTACTTC. V is TRBV20-1 and J is TRBJ2-7; D gene ambiguous. Germline CDR1 DFQATT, CDR2 SNEGSKA (reference sequence). V was shortened by 3 bases and J by 3 bases, with 12 bases between the two germline ends. There are 13 residues in the CDR3.

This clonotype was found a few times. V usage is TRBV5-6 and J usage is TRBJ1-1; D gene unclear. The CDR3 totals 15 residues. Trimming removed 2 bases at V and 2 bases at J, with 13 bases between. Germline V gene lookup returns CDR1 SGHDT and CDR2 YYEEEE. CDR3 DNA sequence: TGTGCCAGCAGCTTCCTGGTCCTCGATAACACTGAAGCTTTCTTT. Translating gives CASSFLVLDNTEAFF.

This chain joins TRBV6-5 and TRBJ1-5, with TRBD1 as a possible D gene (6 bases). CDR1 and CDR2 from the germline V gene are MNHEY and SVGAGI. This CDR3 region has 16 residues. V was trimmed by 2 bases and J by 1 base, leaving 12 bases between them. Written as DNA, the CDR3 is TGTGCCAGCAGTTACGGTCAGGGGCCAAGCAATCAGCCCCAGCATTTT. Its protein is CASSYGQGPSNQPQHF.